This TCR beta chain was sequenced in a study of identical twins. Points from the study as a whole: Abundant cord blood beta clonotypes carried fewer insertions; memory repertoires showed none. It was possible that invariant MAIT and iNKT cells partly confounded the zero-insertion analyses.

This CDR3 comprises 12 residues. Germline CDR1 reads SGHRS; CDR2 reads YFSETQ. The V segment lost 1 base and the J segment 10 bases; nucleotides outside the gene matches: 2. This clonotype has a count of ten or more. Antigen specificity is unknown. TCRdb processed the 5' RACE reads anew with MiXCR; each CDR3 protein has one entry. The table lists approximately 700,000 distinct CDR3 sequences, 5.5% to 6.5% of them singletons. The rearrangement uses TRBV5-1 and TRBJ2-1; 7 nucleotides line up with TRBD2. This TCR came from a man between 18 and 29 years old in good health. The sequencing input was naive T cells sorted from blood. CDR3 bases: TGCGCCAGCAGCTTGATCGGGGGGGAGCAGTTCTTC. Protein: CASSLIGGEQFF.